This record looks at one T cell receptor (beta chain) sequence and its context. The entry originates in a study of CD8 T cells in Susac syndrome. Random hexamers were used to reverse transcribe roughly 0.5 to 1 ug of RNA. Multiplex PCR with immunoSEQ amplified the TCR beta CDR3 across 54 Vbeta and 13 Jbeta. From the immunoSEQ multiplex PCR reads, TCRdb called clonotypes with MiXCR, one entry per CDR3 protein. This table has some 300,000 distinct CDR3 sequences, about nine tenths appearing once. The CDR3 covers 14 residues. Per the germline V gene, CDR1 is DFQATT and CDR2 is SNEGSKA (reference sequence). V gave up 4 bases and J gave up 2 bases, with 15 bases separating them.

The V and J genes are TRBV20-1 and TRBJ2-7; D remains ambiguous. The source of this sequence is a human donor with multiple sclerosis. Material for sequencing was CD8+ T cells from PBMCs. The CDR3 reads CSAKHPVVTYEQYF. For the CDR3, the DNA is TGCAGTGCTAAGCATCCCGTCGTTACCTACGAGCAGTACTTC.